This section outlines one TCR beta chain sequence together with its context. The record originates from a study of blood T cell repertoires in COVID-19. Methods used by the authors: By means of reference gene primer amplification, nucleated cell counts were estimated. Sequenced by immunoSEQ multiplex PCR; TCRdb stores in-frame clones only, minus some. The DNA was the basis for D and trimming; V, J and clone size are from that table. This table holds about 390,000 clones, around 87% found once. The length of the CDR3 is 15 residues. Germline CDR1 is MNHNS and CDR2 is SASEGT. Trimming left V 1 base short and J 1 base short, with 10 bases between.

The sample taken for sequencing was peripheral blood. The chain links TRBV6-1 to TRBJ2-5; weak D call: TRBD1 (5 bases). This clonotype was sampled from a woman between 55 and 75 years old with COVID-19, enrolled during active disease. CDR3 nucleotide sequence: TGTGCCAGCAGTGAAGAGGGAAGGGGCCAAGAGACCCAGTACTTC. Residues: CASSEEGRGQETQYF.